Below, 14 T cell receptor beta chains from the same sample are listed, as sequenced in a study of T-cell memory formation after mild COVID-19. MiXCR, applied by TCRdb to the 5' RACE reads, yields one record per CDR3 protein. The sample shows approximately 150,000 distinct CDR3 sequences, approximately 15% of them seen only once. The material sequenced was PBMCs or a T cell subset sorted from them (not recorded which). These receptors were collected from an adult woman who had mild COVID-19 (a few samples of this study predate the infection). Cell type and time point are not known.

V is TRBV25-1 and J is TRBJ2-7, with D possibly TRBD1 on 5 matching bases. Germline CDR1 is MGHDK and CDR2 is SYGVNS. With 2 bases removed from V and 0 bases from J, the gap between germline ends came to 8 bases. The CDR3 runs to 14 residues. The CDR3 protein is CASSEPGNSYEQYF. CDR3 bases: TGTGCCAGCAGTGAACCAGGGAACTCCTACGAGCAGTACTTC.

This clonotype was picked up a small number of times. The chain is built from TRBV6-6 and TRBJ2-7, with D perhaps given as TRBD1 or TRBD2 (5 bases each). This CDR3 has 15 residues. V dropped 0 bases and J dropped 0 bases, with 9 bases sitting between them. Germline V CDR1 and CDR2: MNHNY, SVGAGI (reference sequence). As DNA, the CDR3 is TGTGCCAGCAGTTACTCCGGGGCGAGCTCCTACGAGCAGTACTTC. Translated, it gives CASSYSGASSYEQYF.

This clonotype was picked up many times. The V gene is TRBV9, the J gene TRBJ2-3, with TRBD1 as a possible D gene (5 bases). This CDR3 region has 16 residues. Germline CDR1 SGDLS, CDR2 YYNGEE. V lost 1 base to trimming and J lost 2 bases, with 14 bases between them. The CDR3 loop reads CASSVTDTVFTDTQYF. The DNA of the CDR3 is TGTGCCAGCAGCGTAACGGACACCGTCTTCACAGATACGCAGTATTTT. Filled out from reference TRBV9 and TRBJ2-3, the complete variable domain reads DSGVTQTPKHLITATGQRVTLRCSPRSGDLSVYWYQQSLDQGLQFLIQYYNGEERAKGNILERFSAQQFPDLHSELNLSSLELGDSALYFCASSVTDTVFTDTQYFGPGTRLTVL.

This clonotype was counted between two and nine times. The chain recombines TRBV29-1 with TRBJ2-1, with 10 bases aligning to TRBD2. The CDR3 has 15 residues. CDR1 is SQVTM, CDR2 ANQGSEA, per germline. Unmatched junction bases numbered 5, after V lost 6 bases and J lost 0 bases. CDR3 region: CSVVSGRSSYNEQFF. The CDR3 nucleotides are TGCAGCGTGGTTAGCGGGAGGAGCTCCTACAATGAGCAGTTCTTC.

The chain uses TRBV29-1 and TRBJ2-7; possibly TRBD1 for D (8 bases). The V gene's germline CDR1 is SQVTM and CDR2 ANQGSEA. The CDR3 loop spans 12 amino acids. V lost 7 bases and J lost 3, with 13 bases in between. This CDR3 is CSATGEGYEQYF. The CDR3 nucleotides read TGCAGCGCGACAGGGGAGGGCTACGAGCAGTACTTC.

The sample holds one count of this clonotype. The V gene is TRBV11-3, the J gene TRBJ2-1; 12 bases are shared with TRBD2. This CDR3 is 15 amino acids long. Trimming removed 4 bases from V and 10 bases from J; junction bases left unmatched: 8. CDR1 is SGHNT, CDR2 YENEEA, per germline. CDR3 protein: CASSYRLAGEVEQFF. CDR3 sequence (DNA): TGTGCCAGCAGCTACCGACTAGCGGGAGAGGTAGAGCAGTTCTTC.

This clonotype was counted ten times or more. V and J are TRBV4-3 and TRBJ2-4; 9 positions agree with TRBD2. The germline V gene encodes CDR1 LGHNA and CDR2 YSLEER. With V trimmed by 1 base and J by 7 bases, 14 bases remained unmatched. CDR3 size: 18 residues. The CDR3 sequence: CASSQASSLAGGGNIQYF. For the CDR3, the DNA is TGCGCCAGCAGCCAAGCTTCATCTTTGGCGGGAGGGGGGAACATTCAGTACTTC.

The sample holds many counts of this clonotype. The chain joins TRBV24-1 to TRBJ2-2; unclear D gene. Trimming removed 6 bases from V and 1 base from J, with 5 bases in between. Germline loops: CDR1 KGHDR, CDR2 SFDVKD. The CDR3 is 13 amino acids. DNA for the CDR3: TGTGCCACCAGTCTCCTGAACACCGGGGAGCTGTTTTTT. This sequence encodes CATSLLNTGELFF.

The V and J genes are TRBV15 and TRBJ1-1, with a weak D call TRBD1 (5 bases). The CDR3 is made up of 14 amino acids. Germline V CDR1 and CDR2: LNHNV, YYDKDF (reference sequence). V was shortened by 2 bases and J by 6 bases, with 13 bases between the two germline ends. As DNA, the CDR3 is TGTGCCACCAGCAGACAGACAGTTAGCGCTGAAGCTTTCTTT. Its translation: CATSRQTVSAEAFF.

The rearrangement uses TRBV20-1 and TRBJ2-7; D uncertain. Between the trimmed V and J ends, which lost 0 bases and 4 bases, there was a span of 16 bases. Germline CDR1 and CDR2: DFQATT and SNEGSKA (reference sequence). The CDR3 spans 15 residues. Here the CDR3 reads CSAREGHLGYYEQYF. The CDR3 nucleotides read TGCAGTGCTAGAGAAGGGCATTTAGGGTATTACGAGCAGTACTTC.

This clonotype has just a few counts. The gene calls are TRBV6-2 or TRBV6-3 and TRBJ1-5; a weak D match, TRBD1 (5 bases). Germline lookup yields CDR1 MNHEY and CDR2 SVGEGT. The CDR3 length is 12 residues. Trimming took off 6 bases at V and 2 bases at J, with 5 bases between the two ends. CDR3 bases: TGTGCCAGCAGCAGGGGCAATCAGCCCCAGCATTTT. This encodes CASSRGNQPQHF.

This chain connects TRBV7-8 to TRBJ2-1; tentatively, D is TRBD2 (6 bases). The CDR3 consists of 17 residues. The germline V and J ends were trimmed by 5 bases and 0 bases, with 17 bases remaining between them. Per germline, CDR1 SGHVS and CDR2 FQNEAQ. CDR3: CASSAPTSRLSYNEQFF. Written as DNA, the CDR3 is TGTGCCAGCAGCGCCCCAACTAGCCGCCTCTCCTACAATGAGCAGTTCTTC.

The chain couples TRBV7-2 to TRBJ2-1; 10 bases are a match to TRBD2. Germline V gives CDR1 SGHTA, CDR2 FQGNSA. The CDR3 is made up of 14 amino acids. J gave up 8 bases and V 9 bases, and 10 bases lay outside the gene matches. The CDR3 is CASQLAGRAYEQFF. As DNA, the CDR3 is TGTGCCAGTCAACTAGCGGGAAGAGCATATGAGCAGTTCTTC.

This clonotype was seen only a few times. The chain combines TRBV20-1 with TRBJ1-5; the match to TRBD1 covers 10 bases. Germline CDR1 reads DFQATT; CDR2 reads SNEGSKA (reference sequence). The junction had 6 bases not matched to a gene; V was cut back by 6 bases and J by 4 bases. The length of the CDR3 is 14 residues. The DNA for the CDR3 is TGCAGTGCAACGGGACAGGGGTTAAATCAGCCCCAGCATTTT. Protein product: CSATGQGLNQPQHF.